Here is one TCR beta chain with its context. Its antigen remains unidentified. The data are from a study of cytomegalovirus exposure and HLA in healthy donors. Study details: The 120 validation repertoires used the same platform as the 650 to 850 first-cohort repertoires (as reported by a later analysis). General study findings and limits: The classifier was said to identify cytomegalovirus status with high specificity and sensitivity. Three CMV-associated chains proved CMV antigen-specific in vitro. The listing of approximately 160 TCR beta chains classed them as cytomegalovirus-associated.

Sequencing was performed with immunoSEQ multiplex PCR; in TCRdb, only in-frame clones are kept and a portion is missing. The repertoire holds approximately 160,000 clones, with 95% to 97% as singletons. This CDR3 is 16 amino acids long. J was trimmed by 2 bases and V by 2 bases; bases with no gene match: 5. Germline V gene data show CDR1 as MGHRA and CDR2 as YSYEKL. Sequencing was carried out using PBMCs. The V gene is TRBV4-1, the J gene TRBJ1-4; TRBD1 aligns across 7 bases. The TCR was taken from a woman between 18 and 29 years old in good health and CMV-seronegative. The CDR3 is CASSQLQQGTNEKLFF. CDR3 nucleotides: TGCGCCAGCAGCCAACTCCAACAGGGGACTAATGAAAAACTGTTTTTT.